This T cell receptor (beta chain) was sequenced in a study of control samples from healthy donors and cancer patients. Assay: immunoSEQ multiplex PCR; the TCRdb copy retains only in-frame clones and omits some. This repertoire shows about 120,000 clones, about nine tenths found once; its top ten account for 2% to 3%. This TCR derives from a man aged 35 to 55 in good health. The sample consisted of blood.

CDR3 sequence reads: CASSIARNSGANVLTF. CDR3 in DNA: TGTGCCAGTAGTATAGCCCGCAACTCTGGGGCCAACGTCCTGACTTTC. This chain connects TRBV19 to TRBJ2-6, with D uncertain. Trimming removed 1 base from V and 0 bases from J, with 7 bases in between. The CDR3 runs 16 residues. CDR1 is LNHDA, CDR2 SQIVND, per germline (reference sequence). Drawing the rest from reference TRBV19 and TRBJ2-6, the complete variable domain is DGGITQSPKYLFRKEGQNVTLSCEQNLNHDAMYWYRQDPGQGLRLIYYSQIVNDFQKGDIAEGYSVSREKKESFPLTVTSAQKNPTAFYLCASSIARNSGANVLTFGAGSRLTVL.